This note documents a single T cell receptor (beta chain) sequence. As yet, its antigen is unknown. All patients were mismatch repair deficient, assessed by either PCR or immunohistochemistry. This CDR3 has 15 residues. Germline CDR1 MNHNS, CDR2 SASEGT. Germline trimming cut 6 bases from V and 6 bases from J; bases unmatched to any gene: 11. The sample comes from a study of PD-1 blockade in mismatch repair-deficient tumors. Study results and limitations: After pembrolizumab, tumor-resident clones rose rapidly, then generally contracted before radiologic responses.

Method: immunoSEQ multiplex PCR; TCRdb's copy keeps in-frame clones and lacks some. The table includes about 14,000 clones, 84% detected once. The V call is TRBV6-1, the J call TRBJ1-5; TRBD1 matches at 7 bases. The receptor's source is an adult with mismatch repair-deficient cancer. Material: PBMCs, obtained 14 weeks after starting pembrolizumab. CDR3 protein: CASSRQGLAGQPQHF. The CDR3 DNA sequence: TGTGCCAGCAGCCGACAGGGACTAGCTGGTCAGCCCCAGCATTTT.